Shown below are 9 T cell receptor beta chains from a single sample sequenced in a study of regulatory T cells in long-lasting Graves disease. Indicated time point: persistent/refractory GD, antithyroid drugs over 5 years with positive TRAb. From RNA extracted from PBMCs, the TCR library was made. iRepertoire HTBI primers and Arm-PCR of CDR3 regions built TCR beta libraries. TCRdb redid the calling of the multiplex PCR reads with MiXCR, one entry per CDR3 protein. Among around 460,000 distinct CDR3 sequences, around a fifth were seen once, and the ten largest hold roughly 7%. The starting material was peripheral blood mononuclear cells (PBMCs), obtained when the disease was refractory, from a patient treated with antithyroid drugs. All receptors derive from a female donor with Graves disease.

Points on this clonotype: A single base is all that separates this from a far larger clone, so a read error is likely. The chain joins TRBV6-1 to TRBJ1-1; D is uncertain. The CDR3 is 13 amino acids. Germline V lookup: CDR1 MNHNS, CDR2 SASEGT. V was pared by 3 bases and J by 7 bases, with 12 bases between. The DNA for the CDR3 is TGTGCCAGCAGTGATTTACTAGCCGGTGAAGCTTTCTTT. As protein: CASSDLLAGEAFF.

In its sample, this clonotype was seen many times. The chain is built from TRBV11-2 and TRBJ1-5; 8 bases fit TRBD1. Germline V gene data show CDR1 as SGHAT and CDR2 as FQNNGV. Trimming removed 5 bases from V and 6 bases from J; junction bases left unmatched: 6. The CDR3 is 14 residues long. In DNA, the CDR3 is TGTGCCAGCAGCGGACAGGGCTCGGGTCAGCCCCAGCATTTT. Translating it yields CASSGQGSGQPQHF.

The V and J genes are TRBV20-1 and TRBJ1-2; 7 nucleotides agree with TRBD1. This CDR3 contains 13 residues. The junction had 9 bases not matched to a gene; V was cut back by 4 bases and J by 7 bases. In germline, CDR1 is DFQATT, CDR2 SNEGSKA (reference sequence). CDR3 protein: CSAMVDRVGGYTF. The CDR3 nucleotides read TGCAGTGCTATGGTAGACAGGGTTGGTGGCTACACCTTC.

In regard to this clonotype: No conserved phenylalanine or tryptophan is present at the end of the CDR3, so a read error is the likely explanation. J is TRBJ2-7 and V is TRBV2, with D tentatively TRBD1 or TRBD2 (5 bases each). Germline V CDR1 and CDR2: SNHLY, FYNNEI. Trimming took off 3 bases at V and 3 bases at J, with 9 bases between the two ends. There are 13 residues in the CDR3. The CDR3 DNA reads TGTGCCAGCAGTGAGTGGGACGGCTACGAGCAGTACCTC. This encodes CASSEWDGYEQYL.

The sample holds many counts of this clonotype. The chain combines TRBV2 with TRBJ1-2; D is possibly TRBD1 (5 bases). Germline lookup yields CDR1 SNHLY and CDR2 FYNNEI. There are 14 residues in the CDR3. Trimming cost V 6 bases and J 3 bases, with 14 bases left between them. For the CDR3, the DNA is TGTGCCAGCAGGACAACCGGGACGGACTATGGCTACACCTTC. Encoded protein: CASRTTGTDYGYTF.

This clonotype was counted many times. J is TRBJ2-5 and V is TRBV3-1; no firm D call. Germline CDR1 and CDR2: LGHDT and YNNKEL (reference sequence). V lost 3 bases and J 4 bases, leaving 3 bases between the germline ends. CDR3 length: 11 residues. CDR3 bases: TGTGCCAGCAGCCAGGGAGAGACCCAGTACTTC. Translation: CASSQGETQYF.

The rearrangement links TRBV5-1 to TRBJ1-1; 7 nucleotides agree with TRBD1. The CDR3 length is 12 residues. Germline loops: CDR1 SGHRS, CDR2 YFSETQ. V gave up 4 bases and J gave up 7 bases; unmatched junction bases: 4. CDR3 protein: CASSLGQNEAFF. CDR3 DNA: TGCGCCAGCAGCCTGGGACAGAATGAAGCTTTCTTT.

This clonotype has a count of ten or more. This chain links TRBV10-3 with TRBJ1-2, with 10 bases matching TRBD1. The germline V gene has CDR1 ENHRY and CDR2 SYGVKD. V shed 4 bases and J 8 bases; nucleotides not matched to a gene: 7. The CDR3 has 14 residues. CDR3 sequence (DNA): TGTGCCATCAGTGCCGCCGGGACAGGGGTCGGCTACACCTTC. This translates into CAISAAGTGVGYTF.

Ten or more counts support this clonotype. The gene calls are TRBV12-3 or TRBV12-4 and TRBJ1-6; possibly TRBD1 for D (6 bases). The CDR3 extends over 15 amino acids. V lost 3 bases, J lost 7 bases, and 13 bases lay in between. CDR3 in amino acids: CASSLAGVGNSPLHF. The CDR3 DNA follows: TGTGCCAGCAGTTTGGCAGGGGTCGGAAATTCACCCCTCCACTTT.